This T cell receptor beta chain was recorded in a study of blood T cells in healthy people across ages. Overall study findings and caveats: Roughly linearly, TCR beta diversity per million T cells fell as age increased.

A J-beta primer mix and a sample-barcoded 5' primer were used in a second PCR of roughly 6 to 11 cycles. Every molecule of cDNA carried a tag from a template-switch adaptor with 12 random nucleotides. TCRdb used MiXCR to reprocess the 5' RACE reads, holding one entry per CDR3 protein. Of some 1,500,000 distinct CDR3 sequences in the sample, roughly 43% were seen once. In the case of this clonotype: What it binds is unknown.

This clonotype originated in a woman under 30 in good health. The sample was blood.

The CDR3 loop reads CASSTTGRGYGYTF. For the CDR3, the DNA is TGTGCCAGCAGCACTACGGGCAGGGGTTATGGCTACACCTTC. The chain couples TRBV7-9 to TRBJ1-2, with a tentative D call TRBD1 (6 bases). The germline V gene has CDR1 SEHNR and CDR2 FQNEAQ (reference sequence). Trimming removed 5 bases at V and 5 bases at J, with 15 bases between. The CDR3 contains 14 residues.